This record concerns one T cell receptor (beta chain) sequence. Its antigen is undetermined. The CDR3 has 12 residues. CDR1 MRHNA and CDR2 SNTAGT come from the germline V gene. V was pared by 2 bases and J by 3 bases, with 4 bases between. This table comes from immunoSEQ multiplex PCR, and its TCRdb copy is limited to in-frame clones, with some not included. This table holds around 150,000 clones, 65% to 90% found once. These data are taken from a study of T cell responses to AZD1222 COVID-19 vaccine. General study results and limits: Spike-wide coverage was observed for vaccine-associated CD4 TCRs, with dominant responses at 160-218 and 743-854. Donors were largely white British and mainly female; clonal diversity was possibly underestimated. Rises in breadth and depth of Spike-specific TCRs came after two AZD1222 doses. Baseline serology detected seropositivity in only a handful of AZD1222 recipients.

This sequence was found in an adult who received the MenACWY meningococcal vaccine as a control. The sequencing here drew on peripheral blood, taken 28 days after the second dose of the MenACWY control vaccine. The chain carries TRBV6-4 and TRBJ1-2; D unclear. CDR3 nucleotides: TGTGCCAGCAGTGACCGTGACTATGGCTACACCTTC. This encodes CASSDRDYGYTF.